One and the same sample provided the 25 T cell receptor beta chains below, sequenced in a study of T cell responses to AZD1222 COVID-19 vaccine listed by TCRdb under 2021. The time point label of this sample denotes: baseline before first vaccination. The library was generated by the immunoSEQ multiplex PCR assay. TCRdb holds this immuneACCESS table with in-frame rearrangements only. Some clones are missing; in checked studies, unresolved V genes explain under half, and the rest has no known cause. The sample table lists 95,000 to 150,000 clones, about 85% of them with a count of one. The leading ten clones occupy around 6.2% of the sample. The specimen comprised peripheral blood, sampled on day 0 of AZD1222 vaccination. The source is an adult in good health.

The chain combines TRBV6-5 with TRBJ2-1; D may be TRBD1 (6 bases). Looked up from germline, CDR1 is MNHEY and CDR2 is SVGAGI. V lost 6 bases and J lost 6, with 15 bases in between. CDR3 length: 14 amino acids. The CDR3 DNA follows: TGTGCCAGCAGCCCCAGGGGCCCTCCCAATGAGCAGTTCTTC. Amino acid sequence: CASSPRGPPNEQFF.

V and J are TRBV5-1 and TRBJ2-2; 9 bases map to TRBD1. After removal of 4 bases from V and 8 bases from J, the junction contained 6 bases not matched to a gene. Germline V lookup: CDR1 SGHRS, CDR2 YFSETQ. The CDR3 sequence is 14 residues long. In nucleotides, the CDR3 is TGCGCCAGCAGCCCCGGACAGGGGCAAGGGGAGCTGTTTTTT. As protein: CASSPGQGQGELFF.

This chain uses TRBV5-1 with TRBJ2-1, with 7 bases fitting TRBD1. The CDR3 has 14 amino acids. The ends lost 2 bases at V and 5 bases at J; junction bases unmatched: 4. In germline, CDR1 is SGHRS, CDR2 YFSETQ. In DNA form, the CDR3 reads TGCGCCAGCAGCTTTCGGGACAGACACAATGAGCAGTTCTTC. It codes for CASSFRDRHNEQFF.

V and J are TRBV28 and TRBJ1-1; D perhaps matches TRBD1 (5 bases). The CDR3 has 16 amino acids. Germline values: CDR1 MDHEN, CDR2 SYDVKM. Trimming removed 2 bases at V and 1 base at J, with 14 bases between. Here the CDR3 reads CASSLGGKGGNTEAFF. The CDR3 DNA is TGTGCCAGCAGTTTAGGGGGTAAGGGAGGGAACACTGAAGCTTTCTTT. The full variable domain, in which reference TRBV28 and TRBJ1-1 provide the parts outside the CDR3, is DVKVTQSSRYLVKRTGEKVFLECVQDMDHENMFWYRQDPGLGLRLIYFSYDVKMKEKGDIPEGYSVSREKKERFSLILESASTNQTSMYLCASSLGGKGGNTEAFFGQGTRLTVV.

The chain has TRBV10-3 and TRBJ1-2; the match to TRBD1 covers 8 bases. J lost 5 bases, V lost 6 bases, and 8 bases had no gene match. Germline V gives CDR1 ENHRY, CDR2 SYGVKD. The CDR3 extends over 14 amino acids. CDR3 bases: TGTGCCATCAGAGACGACAGGGGCGGGTATGGCTACACCTTC. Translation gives CAIRDDRGGYGYTF.

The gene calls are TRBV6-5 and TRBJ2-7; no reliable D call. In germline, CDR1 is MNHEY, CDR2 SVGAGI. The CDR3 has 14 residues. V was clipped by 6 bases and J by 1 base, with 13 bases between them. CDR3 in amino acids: CASSARGLSYEQYF. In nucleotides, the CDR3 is TGTGCCAGCAGCGCCCGAGGCCTGTCCTACGAGCAGTACTTC.

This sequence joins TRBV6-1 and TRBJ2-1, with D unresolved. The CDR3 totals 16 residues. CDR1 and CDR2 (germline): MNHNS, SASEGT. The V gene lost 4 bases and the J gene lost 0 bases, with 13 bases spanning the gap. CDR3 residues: CASSGRQSSSYNEQFF. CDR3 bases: TGTGCCAGCAGTGGCCGGCAGTCGAGCTCCTACAATGAGCAGTTCTTC.

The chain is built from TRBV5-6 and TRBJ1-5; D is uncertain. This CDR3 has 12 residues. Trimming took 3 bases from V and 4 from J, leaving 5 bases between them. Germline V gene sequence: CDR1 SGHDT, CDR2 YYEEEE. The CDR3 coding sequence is TGTGCCAGCAGCTCAGGAAATCAGCCCCAGCATTTT. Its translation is CASSSGNQPQHF.

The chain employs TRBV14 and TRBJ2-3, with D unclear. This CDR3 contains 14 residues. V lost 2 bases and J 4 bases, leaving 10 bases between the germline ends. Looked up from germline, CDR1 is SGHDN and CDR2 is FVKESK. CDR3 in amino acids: CASSQQIRPDTQYF. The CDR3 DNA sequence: TGTGCCAGCAGCCAACAGATCCGTCCAGATACGCAGTATTTT.

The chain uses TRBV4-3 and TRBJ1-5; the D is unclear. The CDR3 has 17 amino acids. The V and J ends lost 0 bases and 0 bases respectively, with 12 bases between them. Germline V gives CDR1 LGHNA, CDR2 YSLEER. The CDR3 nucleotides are TGCGCCAGCAGCCAAGATAGGTGTGGGAGTAGCAATCAGCCCCAGCATTTT. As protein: CASSQDRCGSSNQPQHF.

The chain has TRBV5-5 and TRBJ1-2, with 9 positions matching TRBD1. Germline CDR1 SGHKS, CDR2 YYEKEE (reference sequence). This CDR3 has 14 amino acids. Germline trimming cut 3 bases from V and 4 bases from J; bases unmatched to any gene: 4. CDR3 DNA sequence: TGTGCCAGCAGCTACGGACAGGGGACCTATGGCTACACCTTC. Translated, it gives CASSYGQGTYGYTF. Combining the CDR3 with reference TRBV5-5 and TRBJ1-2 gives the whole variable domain DAGVTQSPTHLIKTRGQQVTLRCSPISGHKSVSWYQQVLGQGPQFIFQYYEKEERGRGNFPDRFSARQFPNYSSELNVNALLLGDSALYLCASSYGQGTYGYTFGSGTRLTVV.

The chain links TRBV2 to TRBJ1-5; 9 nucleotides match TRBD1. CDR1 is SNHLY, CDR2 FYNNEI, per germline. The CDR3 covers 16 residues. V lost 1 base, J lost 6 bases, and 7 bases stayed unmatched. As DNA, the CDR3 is TGTGCCAGCAGTGAAGAAGCCGGGACAGGGTTTCAGCCCCAGCATTTT. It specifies CASSEEAGTGFQPQHF.

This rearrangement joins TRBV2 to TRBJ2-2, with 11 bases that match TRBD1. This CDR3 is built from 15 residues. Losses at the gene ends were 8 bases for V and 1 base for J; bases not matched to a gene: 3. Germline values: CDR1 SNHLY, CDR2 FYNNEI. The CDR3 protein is CASGGQGGNTGELFF. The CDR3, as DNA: TGTGCCAGCGGGGGACAGGGGGGGAACACCGGGGAGCTGTTTTTT. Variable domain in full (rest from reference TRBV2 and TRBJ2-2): EPEVTQTPSHQVTQMGQEVILRCVPISNHLYFYWYRQILGQKVEFLVSFYNNEISEKSEIFDDQFSVERPDGSNFTLKIRSTKLEDSAMYFCASGGQGGNTGELFFGEGSRLTVL.

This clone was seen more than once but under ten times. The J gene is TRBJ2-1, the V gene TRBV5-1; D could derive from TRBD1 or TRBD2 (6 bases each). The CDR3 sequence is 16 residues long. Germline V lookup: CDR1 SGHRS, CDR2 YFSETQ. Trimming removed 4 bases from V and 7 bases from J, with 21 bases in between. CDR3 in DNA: TGCGCCAGCAGCACCCCTAGCGCCCTAGGGGGGAATGAGCAGTTCTTC. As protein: CASSTPSALGGNEQFF.

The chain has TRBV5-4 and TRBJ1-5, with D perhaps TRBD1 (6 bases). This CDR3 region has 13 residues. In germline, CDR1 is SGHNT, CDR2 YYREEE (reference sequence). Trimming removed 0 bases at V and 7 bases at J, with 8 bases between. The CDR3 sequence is CASSLDRVQPQHF. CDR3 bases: TGTGCCAGCAGCTTGGACAGGGTACAGCCCCAGCATTTT.

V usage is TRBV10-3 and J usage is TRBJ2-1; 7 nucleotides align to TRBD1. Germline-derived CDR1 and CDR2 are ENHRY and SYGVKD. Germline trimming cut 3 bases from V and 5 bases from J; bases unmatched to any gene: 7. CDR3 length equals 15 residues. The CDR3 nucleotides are TGTGCCATCAGTGAACCGGCCGGGACAGACAATGAGCAGTTCTTC. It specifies CAISEPAGTDNEQFF.

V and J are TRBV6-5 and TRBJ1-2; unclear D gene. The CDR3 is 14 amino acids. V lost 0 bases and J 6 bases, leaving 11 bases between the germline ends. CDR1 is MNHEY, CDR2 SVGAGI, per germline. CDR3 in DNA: TGTGCCAGCAGTTACTCGGATCAGGCGGATGGCTACACCTTC. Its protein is CASSYSDQADGYTF.

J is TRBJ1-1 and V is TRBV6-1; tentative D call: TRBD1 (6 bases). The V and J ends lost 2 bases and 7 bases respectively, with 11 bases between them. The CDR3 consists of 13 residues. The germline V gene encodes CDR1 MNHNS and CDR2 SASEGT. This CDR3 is CASSERGFGEAFF. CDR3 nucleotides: TGTGCCAGCAGTGAAAGGGGGTTCGGTGAAGCTTTCTTT.

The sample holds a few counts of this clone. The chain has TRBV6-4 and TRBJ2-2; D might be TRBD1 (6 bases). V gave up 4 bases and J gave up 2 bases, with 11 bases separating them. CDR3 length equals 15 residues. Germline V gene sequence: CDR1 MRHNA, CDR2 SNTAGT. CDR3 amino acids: CASSGDKDNTGELFF. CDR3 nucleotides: TGTGCCAGCAGTGGGGACAAGGACAACACCGGGGAGCTGTTTTTT.

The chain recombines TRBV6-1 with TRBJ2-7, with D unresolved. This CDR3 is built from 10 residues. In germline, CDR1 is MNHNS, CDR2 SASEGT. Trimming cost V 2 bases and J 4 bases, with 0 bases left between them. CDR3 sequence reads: CASSEYEQYF. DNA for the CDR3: TGTGCCAGCAGTGAATACGAGCAGTACTTC.

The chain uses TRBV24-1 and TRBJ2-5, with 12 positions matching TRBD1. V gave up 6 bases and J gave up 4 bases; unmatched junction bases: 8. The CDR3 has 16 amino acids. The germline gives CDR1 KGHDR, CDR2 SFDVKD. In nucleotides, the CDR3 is TGTGCCACCAGTCCCGGGACAGGGGGCGCATTAGAGACCCAGTACTTC. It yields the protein CATSPGTGGALETQYF.

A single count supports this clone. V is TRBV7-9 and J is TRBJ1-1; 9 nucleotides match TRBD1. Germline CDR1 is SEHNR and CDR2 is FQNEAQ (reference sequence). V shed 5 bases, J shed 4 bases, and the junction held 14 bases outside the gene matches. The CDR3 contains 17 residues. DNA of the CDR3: TGTGCCAGCAGCGTACTCAACAGGGGGCGAGGGAGCACTGAAGCTTTCTTT. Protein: CASSVLNRGRGSTEAFF. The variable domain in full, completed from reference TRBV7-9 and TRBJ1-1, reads DTGVSQNPRHKITKRGQNVTFRCDPISEHNRLYWYRQTLGQGPEFLTYFQNEAQLEKSRLLSDRFSAERPKGSFSTLEIQRTEQGDSAMYLCASSVLNRGRGSTEAFFGQGTRLTVV.

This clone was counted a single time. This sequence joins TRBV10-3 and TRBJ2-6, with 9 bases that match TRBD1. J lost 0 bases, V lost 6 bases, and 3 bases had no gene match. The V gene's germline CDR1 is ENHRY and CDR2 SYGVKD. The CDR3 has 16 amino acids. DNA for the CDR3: TGTGCCATCAGCGGGACAGGGCCCTCTGGGGCCAACGTCCTGACTTTC. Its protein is CAISGTGPSGANVLTF.

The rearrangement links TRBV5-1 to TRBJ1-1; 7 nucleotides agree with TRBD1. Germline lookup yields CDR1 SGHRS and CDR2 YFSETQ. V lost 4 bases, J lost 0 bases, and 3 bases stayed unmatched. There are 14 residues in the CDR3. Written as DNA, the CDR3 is TGCGCCAGCAGCCCGGGACAGATGAACACTGAAGCTTTCTTT. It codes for CASSPGQMNTEAFF. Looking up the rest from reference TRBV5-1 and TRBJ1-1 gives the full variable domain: KAGVTQTPRYLIKTRGQQVTLSCSPISGHRSVSWYQQTPGQGLQFLFEYFSETQRNKGNFPGRFSGRQFSNSRSEMNVSTLELGDSALYLCASSPGQMNTEAFFGQGTRLTVV.

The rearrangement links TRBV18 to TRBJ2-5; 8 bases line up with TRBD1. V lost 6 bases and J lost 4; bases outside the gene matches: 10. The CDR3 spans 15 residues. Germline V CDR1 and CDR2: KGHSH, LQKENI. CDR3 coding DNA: TGTGCCAGCTCCCCGGGACAGGCGAAGGGAGAGACCCAGTACTTC. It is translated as CASSPGQAKGETQYF. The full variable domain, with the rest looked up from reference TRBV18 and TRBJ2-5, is NAGVMQNPRHLVRRRGQEARLRCSPMKGHSHVYWYRQLPEEGLKFMVYLQKENIIDESGMPKERFSAEFPKEGPSILRIQQVVRGDSAAYFCASSPGQAKGETQYFGPGTRLLVL.